This is a list of T cell receptor beta chains from one sample in a study of blood T cell repertoires in COVID-19. Generated by immunoSEQ multiplex PCR, the TCRdb table keeps only in-frame clones and is missing some. The sample lists roughly 190,000 clones, roughly 80% occurring once. Sample: PBMCs or T cells enriched from blood (not recorded which). Receptors were obtained from a middle-aged man who had recovered from COVID-19. Both conserved end residues are trimmed from each CDR3. Each record gives: V gene, J gene, CDR3 protein.

TRBV11-2,TRBJ2-7,ASSLSLAGRGYDEQY
TRBV6-6,TRBJ2-5,ASSRQPDLETQY
TRBV5-1,TRBJ1-1,ASSWVTGEGSGTEAF
TRBV15,TRBJ2-3,ATSRSPGLAGVASTDTQY
TRBV5-8,TRBJ2-1,ASSLGGSGNYNEQF
TRBV5-1,TRBJ1-4,ASPGIQVRRDGEKLF
TRBV7-2,TRBJ2-3,ASSLVGGQGVWDTQY
TRBV7-2,TRBJ2-2,ASSLASTGTGELF
TRBV7-9,TRBJ2-6,ALISGAGANVLT
TRBV7-3,TRBJ1-1,ASSPRTGDEAF
TRBV29-1,TRBJ1-4,SVENPYEGGKLF
TRBV9,TRBJ2-5,ASSTGTSQETQY
TRBV7-3,TRBJ2-1,ASSLYRTSDHEQF
TRBV11-1,TRBJ1-1,ASSRSVKDKAEAF
TRBV5-1,TRBJ2-3,ASSLAGGPWDTQY
TRBV30,TRBJ2-1,AWSVSLLRGNEQF
TRBV19,TRBJ2-2,ASNLAGLNTGELF
TRBV6-5,TRBJ1-2,ASSYARGGGYT
TRBV27,TRBJ1-3,ASSRVGASGNTIY
TRBV2,TRBJ2-1,ASRLAGNNEQF
TRBV12-5,TRBJ1-1,ASGLGPGVFTEAF
TRBV28,TRBJ1-2,ASSLSGVGYT
TRBV19,TRBJ1-2,ASSRQGYYGYT
TRBV7-9,TRBJ2-1,ASRSGRGDEQF
TRBV24-1,TRBJ2-5,ATSEPGQGGAETQY
TRBV2,TRBJ2-1,ASSANEGDEQF
TRBV29-1,TRBJ1-1,SPGRALNTEAF
TRBV28,TRBJ2-1,ASSLGGAVDEQF
TRBV11-2,TRBJ2-3,ASSPLGLGRSDTQY
TRBV6-5,TRBJ2-7,ASSYSQGMAYEQY
TRBV9,TRBJ1-2,ASSVEGAGYYGYT
TRBV4-1,TRBJ2-1,ASSQEATSGLNEQF
TRBV6-5,TRBJ1-6,ASSYKGRPNSPLH
TRBV7-9,TRBJ2-3,ASRRTSGITDTQY
TRBV19,TRBJ2-1,ASSIGVTSGDKKQF
TRBV5-1,TRBJ1-1,ASSWGTGEGEAF
TRBV30,TRBJ1-3,AWMSGGGNTIY
TRBV24-1,TRBJ1-2,ATSDLPRTGGGYT